Following are 26 T cell receptor beta chains from one sample sequenced in a study of shared clonotypes between healthy human individuals. Libraries were prepared by immunoSEQ multiplex PCR; TCRdb keeps only in-frame clonotypes and omits some of them. The sample shows 400,000 to 600,000 clones, roughly three quarters of them seen only once. Sequenced material: PBMCs. The receptors shown here come from a woman aged 40 to 49 in good health. Some clones in this sample may be carry-over from other donors' samples.

The V call is TRBV5-4, the J call TRBJ2-7; 8 positions agree with TRBD2. This CDR3 spans 15 amino acids. Per the germline V gene, CDR1 is SGHNT and CDR2 is YYREEE (reference sequence). J gave up 2 bases and V 0 bases, and 4 bases lay outside the gene matches. CDR3 region: CASSLGAGGPYEQYF. The CDR3 nucleotides are TGTGCCAGCAGCTTGGGGGCGGGAGGCCCCTACGAGCAGTACTTC.

V is TRBV19 and J is TRBJ2-2, with 11 positions matching TRBD1. CDR1 is LNHDA, CDR2 SQIVND, per germline (reference sequence). Germline trimming cut 0 bases from V and 4 bases from J; bases unmatched to any gene: 7. This CDR3 region has 18 residues. The CDR3 bases are TGTGCCAGTAGTATAGATGGCGGACAGGGGGCGGTCACCGGGGAGCTGTTTTTT. Its translation: CASSIDGGQGAVTGELFF.

In this sample, this clone turned up a few times. V usage is TRBV30 and J usage is TRBJ2-7; no clear D gene. Trimming left V 3 bases short and J 4 bases short, with 10 bases between. Germline V CDR1 and CDR2: GTSNPN, SVGIG (reference sequence). The CDR3 is 12 amino acids. CDR3 in amino acids: CAWRSNMYEQYF. The CDR3 nucleotides read TGTGCCTGGAGATCCAACATGTACGAGCAGTACTTC. Drawing the rest from reference TRBV30 and TRBJ2-7, the complete variable domain is SQTIHQWPATLVQPVGSPLSLECTVEGTSNPNLYWYRQAAGRGLQLLFYSVGIGQISSEVPQNLSASRPQDRQFILSSKKLLLSDSGFYLCAWRSNMYEQYFGPGTRLTVT.

The J gene is TRBJ2-5, the V gene TRBV5-1; no definite D call. The DNA end is a closer match to TRBJ2-7, so the J assignment may be wrong. The CDR3 contains 13 residues. CDR1 is SGHRS, CDR2 YFSETQ, per germline. The CDR3, as DNA: TGCGCCAGCAGCCCCCTCCTTTTCTACGAGCAGTACTTC. Translation gives CASSPLLFYEQYF.

The chain combines TRBV28 with TRBJ1-2, with 7 bases lining up with TRBD1. Germline V lookup: CDR1 MDHEN, CDR2 SYDVKM. This CDR3 is 14 amino acids long. V dropped 6 bases and J dropped 4; count of bases not matched to a gene: 8. In DNA, the CDR3 is TGTGCCAGCAGCTGGGTAGGGGGCGTCTATGGCTACACCTTC. It translates to CASSWVGGVYGYTF.

V is TRBV27 and J is TRBJ2-7; D is unclear. V was clipped by 3 bases and J by 3 bases, with 9 bases between them. Germline values: CDR1 MNHEY, CDR2 SMNVEV (reference sequence). This CDR3 has 13 amino acids. Here the CDR3 DNA reads TGTGCCAGCAGTTTGAGTAGCCGCTACGAGCAGTACTTC. This sequence encodes CASSLSSRYEQYF.

This clone was counted a single time. The V call is TRBV11-2, the J call TRBJ2-3; D is perhaps TRBD1 (6 bases). The CDR3 contains 15 residues. V was clipped by 5 bases and J by 2 bases, with 14 bases between them. Germline assignment: CDR1 SGHAT and CDR2 FQNNGV. CDR3 coding DNA: TGTGCCAGCAGCGCTCAGGGGCTCTCCACAGATACGCAGTATTTT. Its protein product is CASSAQGLSTDTQYF.

The rearrangement uses TRBV7-8 and TRBJ1-4; D is unresolved. V lost 1 base and J 8 bases, leaving 11 bases between the germline ends. Germline V lookup: CDR1 SGHVS, CDR2 FQNEAQ. The CDR3 runs to 14 residues. The CDR3 spells CASSLGGMGEKLFF. Written as DNA, the CDR3 is TGTGCCAGCAGCTTAGGCGGTATGGGGGAAAAACTGTTTTTT.

The V gene is TRBV10-2, the J gene TRBJ1-1; D call uncertain. Looked up from germline, CDR1 is WSHSY and CDR2 is SAAADI. The V gene lost 4 bases and the J gene lost 5 bases, with 14 bases spanning the gap. CDR3 length equals 14 residues. The CDR3 DNA reads as TGCGCCAGCAGTGTGGGAACTCCAGTGACTGAAGCTTTCTTT. This gives the protein CASSVGTPVTEAFF.

The J gene is TRBJ1-5, the V gene TRBV19; 7 bases match TRBD1. The CDR3 consists of 16 residues. J was trimmed by 3 bases and V by 7 bases; bases with no gene match: 12. Germline V CDR1 and CDR2: LNHDA, SQIVND (reference sequence). In nucleotides, the CDR3 is TGTGCCAGTACGGGAGGTGCAGGGGGTACCAATCAGCCCCAGCATTTT. Protein sequence: CASTGGAGGTNQPQHF.

V usage is TRBV11-2 and J usage is TRBJ1-2; possibly TRBD1 for D (5 bases). Between the trimmed V and J ends, which lost 5 bases and 2 bases, there was a span of 15 bases. The germline V gene encodes CDR1 SGHAT and CDR2 FQNNGV. The CDR3 loop spans 15 amino acids. The CDR3 here is CASSVQTDINYGYTF. The CDR3 coding sequence is TGTGCCAGCAGCGTTCAGACAGATATAAACTATGGCTACACCTTC. The full variable domain, its missing parts supplied by reference TRBV11-2 and TRBJ1-2, is EAGVAQSPRYKIIEKRQSVAFWCNPISGHATLYWYQQILGQGPKLLIQFQNNGVVDDSQLPKDRFSAERLKGVDSTLKIQPAKLEDSAVYLCASSVQTDINYGYTFGSGTRLTVV.

This chain joins TRBV19 and TRBJ1-5; D is unclear. CDR3 length: 13 amino acids. The V gene lost 5 bases and the J gene lost 7 bases, with 12 bases spanning the gap. Germline V gene data show CDR1 as LNHDA and CDR2 as SQIVND (reference sequence). CDR3 in amino acids: CASSFSLGQPQHF. The CDR3 DNA follows: TGTGCCAGTAGTTTTAGTCTGGGCCAGCCCCAGCATTTT. The full variable domain, with the rest looked up from reference TRBV19 and TRBJ1-5, is DGGITQSPKYLFRKEGQNVTLSCEQNLNHDAMYWYRQDPGQGLRLIYYSQIVNDFQKGDIAEGYSVSREKKESFPLTVTSAQKNPTAFYLCASSFSLGQPQHFGDGTRLSIL.

Notes on this clone: This may come from a read error, since a much larger clone is one base off. The chain has TRBV27 and TRBJ2-7; 7 bases align to TRBD2. Germline assignment: CDR1 MNHEY and CDR2 SMNVEV (reference sequence). The CDR3 loop spans 15 amino acids. The CDR3 sequence: CASSFLAASSYEQHF. In DNA form, the CDR3 reads TGTGCCAGCAGTTTTCTAGCGGCTAGCTCCTACGAGCAGCACTTC.

On this clone: Other DNA sequences in this sample translate to the same CDR3. The rearrangement links TRBV28 to TRBJ2-7; tentatively, D is TRBD1 (5 bases). V was pared by 6 bases and J by 2 bases, with 11 bases between. CDR1 is MDHEN and CDR2 is SYDVKM in the germline V gene. The CDR3 spans 13 residues. Here the CDR3 DNA reads TGTGCCAGCAGCCCGACAGCGACCTACGAGCAGTACTTC. It encodes CASSPTATYEQYF.

The chain carries TRBV13 and TRBJ2-7, with TRBD1 matching over 11 bases. J was trimmed by 2 bases and V by 5 bases; bases with no gene match: 2. CDR3 length: 14 amino acids. The germline gives CDR1 PRHDT, CDR2 FYEKMQ (reference sequence). CDR3 region: CASSEGQGAYEQYF. The CDR3 nucleotides are TGTGCCAGCAGCGAGGGACAGGGGGCCTACGAGCAGTACTTC.

The chain recombines TRBV25-1 with TRBJ2-5; D may be TRBD1 or TRBD2 (5 bases each). V was pared by 4 bases and J by 5 bases, with 11 bases between. The germline gives CDR1 MGHDK, CDR2 SYGVNS. The CDR3 sequence is 13 residues long. The CDR3 spells CASSVRGVETQYF. DNA for the CDR3: TGTGCCAGCAGTGTGCGAGGGGTGGAGACCCAGTACTTC.

The rearrangement links TRBV6-4 to TRBJ2-3; 8 nucleotides line up with TRBD2. Germline values: CDR1 MRHNA, CDR2 SNTAGT. The CDR3 has 13 amino acids. Trimming at V came to 6 bases and at J to 4 bases, leaving 3 bases not matched to a gene. Here the CDR3 reads CASRSSGADTQYF. CDR3 nucleotide sequence: TGTGCCAGCAGGAGTAGCGGGGCAGATACGCAGTATTTT.

This chain uses TRBV15 with TRBJ2-7; 11 nucleotides agree with TRBD1. CDR1 and CDR2 from the germline V gene are LNHNV and YYDKDF (reference sequence). After removal of 7 bases from V and 2 bases from J, the junction contained 4 bases not matched to a gene. The CDR3 consists of 14 residues. CDR3 in DNA: TGTGCCACCAACCCGGGACAGGGGGCCTACGAGCAGTACTTC. Translated: CATNPGQGAYEQYF.

This clone was observed once. The chain employs TRBV11-1 and TRBJ2-1; maybe TRBD1 (6 bases). This CDR3 is built from 13 residues. The V end lost 1 base, the J end lost 9 bases, and 10 bases lay between the germline ends. CDR1 is SGHAT, CDR2 FQDESV, per germline (reference sequence). The CDR3 coding sequence is TGTGCCAGCAGCTTAGGACAGGACATTGAGCAGTTCTTC. This gives the protein CASSLGQDIEQFF.

The chain uses TRBV6-4 and TRBJ1-2; D is perhaps TRBD1 (5 bases). The germline CDR1 and CDR2 sequences are MRHNA and SNTAGT. CDR3 length: 14 amino acids. V lost 2 bases and J lost 6, with 13 bases in between. CDR3: CASSDTIDSHGYTF. The CDR3 DNA reads as TGTGCCAGCAGTGACACGATTGACAGCCATGGCTACACCTTC.

This chain joins TRBV4-1 and TRBJ2-5, with 9 nucleotides matching TRBD2. V gave up 0 bases and J gave up 0 bases; unmatched junction bases: 5. This CDR3 has 17 residues. Germline CDR1 is MGHRA and CDR2 is YSYEKL. The CDR3 DNA is TGCGCCAGCAGCCAAGATTGGAGCGGGGGGAACCAAGAGACCCAGTACTTC. This codes for CASSQDWSGGNQETQYF.

This rearrangement joins TRBV19 to TRBJ1-2; 7 bases agree with TRBD1. The ends lost 5 bases at V and 0 bases at J; junction bases unmatched: 6. The CDR3 sequence is 15 residues long. Germline CDR1 is LNHDA and CDR2 is SQIVND (reference sequence). The CDR3 DNA follows: TGTGCCAGTAGTGAAACAGGGGCAGCTAACTATGGCTACACCTTC. Its protein product is CASSETGAANYGYTF.

This clone was detected a few times. The chain uses TRBV28 and TRBJ1-2, with D hard to call. Germline V gene sequence: CDR1 MDHEN, CDR2 SYDVKM. The V end was cut by 8 bases, the J end by 1 base, with 5 bases between. The CDR3 sequence is 11 residues long. In DNA form, the CDR3 reads TGTGCCAGCTTCGGTAACTATGGCTACACCTTC. Residues: CASFGNYGYTF.

The chain combines TRBV5-4 with TRBJ2-3; D remains unclear. V lost 2 bases and J lost 1, with 8 bases in between. Germline CDR1 SGHNT, CDR2 YYREEE (reference sequence). There are 14 residues in the CDR3. The CDR3 bases are TGTGCCAGCAGCTTATCTACGGGCACAGATACGCAGTATTTT. The encoded protein is CASSLSTGTDTQYF.

The chain links TRBV25-1 to TRBJ2-1, with 9 bases aligning to TRBD1. The CDR3 is 15 amino acids. J lost 7 bases, V lost 6 bases, and 10 bases had no gene match. The germline gives CDR1 MGHDK, CDR2 SYGVNS. CDR3 sequence reads: CASRSGTGISNEQFF. The CDR3 DNA is TGTGCCAGCAGATCCGGGACAGGGATCAGTAATGAGCAGTTCTTC.

This chain links TRBV29-1 with TRBJ2-2; no clear D. The CDR3 loop spans 14 amino acids. Germline-derived CDR1 and CDR2 are SQVTM and ANQGSEA. V shed 0 bases and J shed 3 bases, with 8 bases lying between them. The CDR3 region has the DNA TGCAGCGTTGAAGATCGACGGTACACCGGGGAGCTGTTTTTT. Translating gives CSVEDRRYTGELFF.